The present TCR beta chain was sequenced within a study of blood T cell repertoires in COVID-19. Overall study: Samples came from the United States, Italy and Spain, spanning acute and convalescent COVID-19. Sources were T cells, B-cell-depleted T cells, or PBMCs; the material itself was cDNA or gDNA.

It was during active infection that Seattle patients were enrolled and then longitudinally followed. In the original workflow: Reference gene primer amplification gave estimated nucleated cell counts. This table comes from immunoSEQ multiplex PCR, and its TCRdb copy is limited to in-frame clones, with some not included. V and J calls and clone size follow that table, whereas D and trimming were derived from the DNA. The sample carries roughly 110,000 clones, around 78% recorded once. The sample taken for sequencing was peripheral blood. The sequence came from a man older than 75 with COVID-19, enrolled during active disease.

CDR3 in amino acids: CASSFGDTQYF. In DNA, the CDR3 is TGTGCCAGCAGCTTCGGAGATACGCAGTATTTT. The genes are TRBV7-3 and TRBJ2-3; D not certain. The CDR3 runs to 11 residues. Between the trimmed V and J ends, which lost 3 bases and 5 bases, there was a span of 3 bases. From germline, CDR1 is SGHTA and CDR2 FQGTGA.